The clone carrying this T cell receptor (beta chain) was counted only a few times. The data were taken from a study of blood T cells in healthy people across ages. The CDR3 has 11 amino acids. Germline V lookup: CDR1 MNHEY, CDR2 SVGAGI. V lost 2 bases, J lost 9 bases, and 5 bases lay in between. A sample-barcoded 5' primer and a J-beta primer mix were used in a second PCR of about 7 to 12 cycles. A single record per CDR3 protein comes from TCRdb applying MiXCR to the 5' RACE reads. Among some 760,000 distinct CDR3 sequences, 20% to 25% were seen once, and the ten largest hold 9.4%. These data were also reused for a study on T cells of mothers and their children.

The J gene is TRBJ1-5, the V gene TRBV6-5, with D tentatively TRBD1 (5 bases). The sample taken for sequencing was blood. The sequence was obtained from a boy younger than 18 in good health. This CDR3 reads CASSYGGPQHF. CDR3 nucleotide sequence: TGTGCCAGCAGTTACGGGGGGCCCCAGCATTTT.